This TCR beta chain is from a study of regulatory T cells in long-lasting Graves disease. Time point indicated: newly diagnosed GD, antithyroid drugs for less than 3 months. Generation of the TCR library employed RNA extracted from PBMCs. iRepertoire HTBI primers and Arm-PCR of CDR3 regions built TCR beta libraries. TCRdb re-analysed the multiplex PCR reads in MiXCR, keeping a single row per CDR3 protein. There are some 320,000 distinct CDR3 sequences in the sample; about a sixth occur only once, and more than 30% lies in the top ten. The CDR3 spans 15 residues. Trimming removed 1 base from V and 4 bases from J, with 13 bases in between. In its sample, this clonotype was seen many times. Its antigen remains unknown. The study, taken as a whole, reports: Persistent Graves' patients showed a TCR diversity that was lower than that of newly diagnosed ones. Persistent patients shared more public clonotypes (around 3,000) than new patients (approximately 900). Rather than thyroid tissue, only peripheral blood underwent study.

V and J are TRBV12-3 or TRBV12-4 and TRBJ1-1; the D gene is possibly TRBD1 (5 bases). The receptor was derived from a female donor with Graves disease. This specimen was peripheral blood mononuclear cells (PBMCs), taken at new diagnosis, from a patient treated with antithyroid drugs. CDR3 bases: TGTGCCAGCAGTTTAGGTCAGGGATGGAGCACTGAAGCTTTCTTT. Translation: CASSLGQGWSTEAFF.